This TCR beta chain was profiled in a study of control samples from healthy donors and cancer patients. The table came from immunoSEQ multiplex PCR; TCRdb's copy has only in-frame clones and leaves some out. The sample has about 120,000 clones, roughly nine tenths seen once. Germline CDR1 SGHNT, CDR2 YYREEE (reference sequence). The ends were cut back, 1 base at V and 0 bases at J, with 14 bases in the middle. This CDR3 region has 18 residues. Sequencing was done on a sample of blood. The V call is TRBV5-4, the J call TRBJ2-6; D possibly corresponds to TRBD1 (5 bases). This clonotype was obtained from a woman under 30 in good health. CDR3 nucleotides: TGTGCCAGCAGCTTGAGGCCAGGGATACTCTCTGGGGCCAACGTCCTGACTTTC. It specifies CASSLRPGILSGANVLTF.